This T cell receptor (beta chain) is from a study of radiotherapy plus CTLA-4 blockade in lung cancer. This CDR3 has 13 amino acids. V lost 7 bases and J 3 bases, leaving 15 bases between the germline ends. Germline V lookup: CDR1 SQVTM, CDR2 ANQGSEA. The data were produced by immunoSEQ multiplex PCR, yet TCRdb's version contains in-frame clones alone and is incomplete. Of approximately 82,000 clones in the sample, over 80% were seen once. The chain joins TRBV29-1 to TRBJ1-1; no definite D call. The sample in question was peripheral blood, obtained from a patient treated with radiotherapy plus ipilimumab. This TCR was sampled from a human donor with non-small cell lung cancer that progressed on radiotherapy plus ipilimumab. The chain's CDR3 is CSASGGRYTEAFF. The CDR3 region has the DNA TGCAGCGCCTCGGGAGGGCGGTACACTGAAGCTTTCTTT.